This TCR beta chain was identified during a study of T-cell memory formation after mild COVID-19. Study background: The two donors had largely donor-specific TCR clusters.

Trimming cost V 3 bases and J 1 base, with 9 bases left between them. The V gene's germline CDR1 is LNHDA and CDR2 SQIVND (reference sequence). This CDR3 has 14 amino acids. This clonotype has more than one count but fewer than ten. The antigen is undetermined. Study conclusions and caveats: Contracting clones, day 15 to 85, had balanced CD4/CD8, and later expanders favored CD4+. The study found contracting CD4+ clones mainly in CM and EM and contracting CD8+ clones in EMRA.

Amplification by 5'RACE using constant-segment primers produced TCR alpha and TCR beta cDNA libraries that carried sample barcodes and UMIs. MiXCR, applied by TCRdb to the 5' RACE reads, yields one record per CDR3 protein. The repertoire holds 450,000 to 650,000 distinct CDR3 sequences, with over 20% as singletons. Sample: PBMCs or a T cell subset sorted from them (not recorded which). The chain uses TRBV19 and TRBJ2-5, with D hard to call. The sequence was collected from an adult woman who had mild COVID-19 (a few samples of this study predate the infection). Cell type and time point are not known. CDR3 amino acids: CASSMRWGQETQYF. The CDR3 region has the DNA TGTGCCAGTAGTATGAGGTGGGGCCAAGAGACCCAGTACTTC. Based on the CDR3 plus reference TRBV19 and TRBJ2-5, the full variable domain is DGGITQSPKYLFRKEGQNVTLSCEQNLNHDAMYWYRQDPGQGLRLIYYSQIVNDFQKGDIAEGYSVSREKKESFPLTVTSAQKNPTAFYLCASSMRWGQETQYFGPGTRLLVL.